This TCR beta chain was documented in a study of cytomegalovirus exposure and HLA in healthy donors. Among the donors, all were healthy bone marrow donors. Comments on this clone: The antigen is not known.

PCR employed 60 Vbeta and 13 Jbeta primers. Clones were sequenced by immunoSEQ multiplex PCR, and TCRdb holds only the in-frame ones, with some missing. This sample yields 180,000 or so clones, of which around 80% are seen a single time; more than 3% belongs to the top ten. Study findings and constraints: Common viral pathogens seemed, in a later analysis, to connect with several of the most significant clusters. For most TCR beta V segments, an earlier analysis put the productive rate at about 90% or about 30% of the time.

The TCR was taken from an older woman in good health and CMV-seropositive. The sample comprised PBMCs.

The CDR3 bases are TGTGCCAGCAGTGAAAGCCATAACCGAGCCTACGAGCAGTACTTC. Its translation: CASSESHNRAYEQYF. V and J are TRBV6-1 and TRBJ2-7; D is undetermined. This CDR3 region has 15 residues. V lost 2 bases and J 2 bases, leaving 13 bases between the germline ends. The V gene's germline CDR1 is MNHNS and CDR2 SASEGT.